This T cell receptor beta chain was found in a study of blood T cell repertoires in COVID-19. Profiling relied on immunoSEQ multiplex PCR, and the TCRdb table lists in-frame clones only, not all of them. The repertoire holds about 250,000 clones, with more than 65% as singletons. The CDR3 loop spans 14 amino acids. In germline, CDR1 is MNHNS, CDR2 SASEGT. V lost 2 bases to trimming and J lost 1 base; unmatched junction nucleotides: 1. Clinical history as reported by participants underpinned cohort assignment. Cohort 3 recovered donors had two negative PCRs, clearance, or symptom resolution. Sequencing input: PBMCs or T cells enriched from blood (not recorded which). The receptor was derived from a middle-aged man who had recovered from COVID-19. The chain joins TRBV6-1 to TRBJ1-1; 7 bases are shared with TRBD1. The chain's CDR3 is CASSEQGGNTEAFF. As DNA, the CDR3 is TGTGCCAGCAGTGAACAGGGGGGGAACACTGAAGCTTTCTTT.